This T cell receptor (beta chain) was recovered during a study of response to subunit inactivated influenza vaccine (dated by TCRdb to 2016 to 2019). A note on the overall study: To follow how T cells responded to a trivalent subunit inactivated influenza vaccine, the researchers relied on deep quantitative profiling of the T cell receptor repertoire.

The paper as a whole reports these results and caveats: It was suggested by the authors that each seasonal influenza vaccination may recruit only a limited number of new T cells.

The CDR3 contains 14 residues, cysteine and phenylalanine counted. The only DNA kept is the CDR3, 42 bases in frame from the first base. V and J are truncated by 1 base and 9 bases respectively, leaving an intervening sequence of 15 bases. The germline V gene (reference sequence) supplies CDR1 SEHNR and CDR2 FQNEAQ. To prepare the library, RT-PCR was applied. The sample was run on an Illumina HiSeq 2500. The raw public data were reprocessed by TCRdb itself: fastp quality trimming at Q25, MiXCR clonotype calling, in-frame beta chains only. Here each entry gathers all rows of one CDR3 protein and keeps the most common genes and DNA. This sample is represented by approximately 700,000 distinct CDR3 sequences; approximately 15% of them were singletons. Roughly 6.4% of the sample belongs to the ten largest clones. This clonotype was seen more than once but under ten times. The target of this receptor is not known. No per-base quality is available; no much larger clone lies one base away.

The chain is made from TRBV7-9 and TRBJ2-5; a tentative D call is TRBD1 (6 bases match). This specimen was PBMCs from blood, taken 14 to 15 days before vaccination. The sequence derives from a man between 50 and 59 years old who received an inactivated influenza vaccine. Donor details come from another sample of the same person, matched by shared clones. The encoded CDR3 is CASSLDSGTSPQYF. The nucleotide sequence reads as follows: TGTGCCAGCAGCTTAGATTCTGGGACATCTCCCCAGTACTTC.